This T cell receptor (beta chain) was sequenced during a study of T cells in narcolepsy. The study's findings and limits: Autoreactive HCRT-specific and TRIB2-specific clonotypes were marked in same-patient CSF-versus-blood CD4+ comparisons. Blood of same and different patients, but not healthy controls, reportedly held recurring autoreactive clonotypes.

Per germline, CDR1 LNHDA and CDR2 SQIVND (reference sequence). V gave up 6 bases and J gave up 2 bases; unmatched junction bases: 5. The CDR3 is 15 amino acids. The repertoire was sequenced with immunoSEQ multiplex PCR; TCRdb's copy has only in-frame clones and lacks some. Of 26,000 or so clones in the sample, roughly nine tenths were seen once. Worth noting for this clone: Its antigen remains unidentified.

The sequencing input was CD45RA- memory CD4+ T cells from PBMCs. The TCR sequence derives from a human donor with narcolepsy. The chain employs TRBV19 and TRBJ2-5; 11 bases match TRBD2. This chain's CDR3 is CASRRASGRQETQYF. Here the CDR3 DNA reads TGTGCCAGTAGGCGGGCTAGCGGGAGGCAAGAGACCCAGTACTTC. Combining the CDR3 with reference TRBV19 and TRBJ2-5 gives the whole variable domain DGGITQSPKYLFRKEGQNVTLSCEQNLNHDAMYWYRQDPGQGLRLIYYSQIVNDFQKGDIAEGYSVSREKKESFPLTVTSAQKNPTAFYLCASRRASGRQETQYFGPGTRLLVL.